What follows are 9 T cell receptor beta chains derived from one specimen sequenced in a study of control samples from healthy donors and cancer patients. Here immunoSEQ multiplex PCR was the method, and the copy in TCRdb shows in-frame clones only, minus some. The sample records fewer than 200,000 clones, 85% to 95% being singletons. Sequencing was performed on blood. The receptor source for this set is a man younger than 45 in good health.

V is TRBV11-2 and J is TRBJ2-3; 8 bases align to TRBD1. The trim removed 3 bases at V and 3 bases at J, leaving 5 bases unmatched. The CDR3 spans 15 residues. Germline CDR1 reads SGHAT; CDR2 reads FQNNGV. This CDR3 is CASSLDRVRTDTQYF. CDR3 nucleotide sequence: TGTGCCAGCAGCTTGGACAGGGTTAGGACAGATACGCAGTATTTT.

Only a few counts were recorded for this clone. Mismatch with germline at one junction end may stem from a read error. The chain is built from TRBV11-3 and TRBJ2-3; no reliable D call. This CDR3 has 12 amino acids. Germline-derived CDR1 and CDR2 are SGHNT and YENEEA. CDR3 nucleotide sequence: TGTGCCAGCAGCCTAGATACAGATACGCAGTATTTT. Protein product: CASSLDTDTQYF.

This clone was counted only a few times. V and J are TRBV3-1 (or the pseudogene TRBV3-2) and TRBJ2-1; perhaps D is TRBD1 or TRBD2 (7 bases each). V shed 4 bases and J shed 7 bases, with 17 bases lying between them. CDR3 length: 15 residues. Germline assignment: CDR1 LGHDT and CDR2 YNNKEL (reference sequence). In DNA, the CDR3 is TGTGCCAGCAGCCCCACTGGGCAGGGGGGGAATGAGCAGTTCTTC. Translation: CASSPTGQGGNEQFF.

Only a few counts were recorded for this clone. V gene TRBV3-1 (or the pseudogene TRBV3-2) combines with J gene TRBJ2-7; D not resolved. This CDR3 is built from 17 residues. Looked up from germline, CDR1 is LGHDT and CDR2 is YNNKEL (reference sequence). V gave up 1 base and J gave up 2 bases, with 18 bases separating them. The CDR3 is CASSQGQWQLSPYEQYF. CDR3 DNA sequence: TGTGCCAGCAGCCAAGGTCAGTGGCAGCTCTCCCCCTACGAGCAGTACTTC.

This chain connects TRBV10-3 to TRBJ1-2; D is unclear. V gave up 0 bases and J gave up 0 bases, with 5 bases separating them. Per germline, CDR1 ENHRY and CDR2 SYGVKD. The CDR3 length is 14 residues. CDR3 residues: CAISESGSNYGYTF. DNA for the CDR3: TGTGCCATCAGTGAGTCGGGGTCTAACTATGGCTACACCTTC.

This clone was seen only a few times. The chain links TRBV18 to TRBJ2-2; 10 nucleotides line up with TRBD1. Germline lookup yields CDR1 KGHSH and CDR2 LQKENI. V lost 3 bases to trimming and J lost 7 bases; unmatched junction nucleotides: 5. The length of the CDR3 is 15 residues. The CDR3 nucleotides are TGTGCCAGCTCACCGAGACAGGGGGCGTACGGGGAGCTGTTTTTT. Translated, it gives CASSPRQGAYGELFF.

The chain recombines TRBV2 with TRBJ1-6, with D possibly being TRBD1 (6 bases). Germline-derived CDR1 and CDR2 are SNHLY and FYNNEI. The CDR3 sequence is 13 residues long. Deletions cut 6 bases from V and 10 bases from J, with 13 bases between. In DNA, the CDR3 is TGTGCCAGCAGAGAGGGGGTTGGGTCACCCCTCCACTTT. It codes for CASREGVGSPLHF.

This rearrangement joins TRBV5-6 to TRBJ1-3; tentatively, D is TRBD1 (5 bases). The length of the CDR3 is 16 residues. CDR1 and CDR2 (germline): SGHDT, YYEEEE. The V end was cut by 2 bases, the J end by 3 bases, with 15 bases between. The CDR3 here is CASSLEGLGYGNTIYF. In DNA, the CDR3 is TGTGCCAGCAGCTTAGAGGGACTAGGCTATGGAAACACCATATATTTT.

The rearrangement uses TRBV2 and TRBJ1-2, with TRBD1 matching over 9 bases. This CDR3 contains 14 residues. Germline V lookup: CDR1 SNHLY, CDR2 FYNNEI. V was pared by 5 bases and J by 4 bases, with 5 bases of the junction left unmatched. CDR3 residues: CASSYGQGLYGYTF. The CDR3, as DNA: TGTGCCAGCAGTTATGGACAGGGGCTCTATGGCTACACCTTC. The full variable domain, completed using reference TRBV2 and TRBJ1-2, is EPEVTQTPSHQVTQMGQEVILRCVPISNHLYFYWYRQILGQKVEFLVSFYNNEISEKSEIFDDQFSVERPDGSNFTLKIRSTKLEDSAMYFCASSYGQGLYGYTFGSGTRLTVV.